Below are 15 T cell receptor beta chains sequenced from a single sample in a study of CD8 T cells in ankylosing spondylitis. TCRdb processed the 5' RACE reads anew with MiXCR; each CDR3 protein has one entry. The table has more than 200,000 distinct CDR3 sequences, 20% to 30% seen once. Material for sequencing was blood, either unsorted or a sorted T cell fraction (not recorded which). The receptors derive from a male donor with ankylosing spondylitis or in good health (not recorded which).

The chain is built from TRBV7-2 and TRBJ2-4; tentative D call: TRBD2 (6 bases). Germline CDR1 SGHTA, CDR2 FQGNSA. V was cut by 2 bases and J by 6 bases, with 14 bases left in between. CDR3 length equals 15 residues. CDR3: CASSLSTSVRNIQYF. CDR3 coding DNA: TGTGCCAGCAGCTTATCGACTAGTGTGAGAAACATTCAGTACTTC.

This clonotype showed up many times. The chain joins TRBV28 to TRBJ1-1; a possible D gene is TRBD1 (5 bases). There are 17 residues in the CDR3. The germline V and J ends were trimmed by 0 bases and 4 bases, with 18 bases remaining between them. CDR1 is MDHEN, CDR2 SYDVKM, per germline. CDR3 coding DNA: TGTGCCAGCAGTTTATGGGGGGAAGGGGCTCGTAGCACTGAAGCTTTCTTT. It codes for CASSLWGEGARSTEAFF.

At least ten counts were recorded for this clonotype. For the CDR3, the DNA is TGTGCCATTGGAGGTCGGGACTCCTCCTACGAGCAGTACTTC. It translates to CAIGGRDSSYEQYF. The V call is TRBV10-3, the J call TRBJ2-7, with D maybe TRBD2 (6 bases). The germline gives CDR1 ENHRY, CDR2 SYGVKD. The CDR3 is made up of 14 amino acids. V was cut by 9 bases and J by 0 bases, with 15 bases left in between.

The rearrangement links TRBV12-3 or TRBV12-4 to TRBJ2-5; tentatively, D is TRBD1 or TRBD2 (5 bases each). V was cut by 8 bases and J by 4 bases, with 11 bases left in between. This CDR3 contains 12 residues. CDR3 residues: CASATRGETQYF. DNA of the CDR3: TGTGCCAGCGCCACGAGGGGAGAGACCCAGTACTTC.

The CDR3 region has the DNA TGCGCCAGCAGTGAGTCCGGACTATTGACAGATACGCAGTATTTT. Translated: CASSESGLLTDTQYF. The rearrangement links TRBV10-1 to TRBJ2-3; D is perhaps TRBD2 (6 bases). The CDR3 has 15 amino acids. Germline assignment: CDR1 WNHNN and CDR2 SYGVQD (reference sequence). V gave up 0 bases and J gave up 3 bases, with 10 bases separating them.

The gene calls are TRBV6-1 and TRBJ1-6; unclear D gene. Trimming stripped 6 bases from V and 0 bases from J, with 21 bases between. In germline, CDR1 is MNHNS, CDR2 SASEGT. The CDR3 length is 19 residues. The CDR3 loop is CASSTDWEGLSSYNSPLHF. In nucleotides, the CDR3 is TGTGCCAGCAGCACAGACTGGGAAGGCCTCAGCTCCTATAATTCACCCCTCCACTTT.

CDR3 DNA sequence: TGTGCCAGCAGTTACTCTTCCCGCACAGATACGCAGTATTTT. As protein: CASSYSSRTDTQYF. V and J are TRBV6-5 and TRBJ2-3, with D unclear. V lost 0 bases to trimming and J lost 1 base, with 5 bases between them. The CDR3 is 14 residues long. The germline CDR1 and CDR2 sequences are MNHEY and SVGAGI.

The CDR3, as DNA: TGTGCCAGCAGCCACCTAGGGGGGAGCCACGAGCAGTACTTC. Its protein product is CASSHLGGSHEQYF. The chain uses TRBV3-1 and TRBJ2-7; D could derive from TRBD1 or TRBD2 (6 bases each). This CDR3 contains 14 residues. Trimming removed 3 bases from V and 5 bases from J, with 14 bases in between. The germline gives CDR1 LGHDT, CDR2 YNNKEL (reference sequence).

The V gene is TRBV12-3 or TRBV12-4, the J gene TRBJ2-1; 7 bases are shared with TRBD1. The length of the CDR3 is 13 residues. J lost 6 bases, V lost 5 bases, and 4 bases had no gene match. DNA for the CDR3: TGTGCCAGCAGTGGGAACAGGGGCAATGAGCAGTTCTTC. Protein product: CASSGNRGNEQFF.

This clonotype was detected many times. This chain links TRBV12-3 or TRBV12-4 with TRBJ2-4; TRBD2 matches 9 bases. V lost 5 bases and J lost 7; bases outside the gene matches: 12. The CDR3 is made up of 16 amino acids. CDR3 in amino acids: CASSTLDAGGRNIQYF. In DNA, the CDR3 is TGTGCCAGCAGTACCCTCGACGCGGGGGGGAGGAACATTCAGTACTTC.

The V and J genes are TRBV20-1 and TRBJ2-3; weak D call: TRBD2 (5 bases). Per the germline V gene, CDR1 is DFQATT and CDR2 is SNEGSKA (reference sequence). Trimming removed 1 base at V and 12 bases at J, with 11 bases between. The CDR3 sequence is 11 residues long. This CDR3 is CSARAGRSQYF. As DNA, the CDR3 is TGCAGTGCTAGAGCTGGGAGATCTCAGTATTTT.

The V gene is TRBV29-1, the J gene TRBJ2-7, with 7 bases fitting TRBD2. CDR1 is SQVTM and CDR2 is ANQGSEA in the germline V gene. The CDR3 loop spans 16 amino acids. The ends lost 4 bases at V and 8 bases at J; junction bases unmatched: 20. The CDR3 sequence is CSVVGRDTGISVKQYF. CDR3 nucleotide sequence: TGCAGCGTTGTGGGGAGGGATACCGGGATTTCGGTAAAGCAGTACTTC.

The chain has TRBV19 and TRBJ1-4; TRBD1 matches 8 bases. CDR3 length: 14 amino acids. V lost 7 bases and J lost 10; bases outside the gene matches: 11. Looked up from germline, CDR1 is LNHDA and CDR2 is SQIVND (reference sequence). The CDR3 DNA is TGTGCCAGTACTACGGACAGGGATGGTCGAAAACTGTTTTTT. It translates to CASTTDRDGRKLFF.

This clonotype came up many times. The rearrangement links TRBV10-3 to TRBJ1-2; a weak D match, TRBD1 (5 bases). The V end lost 6 bases, the J end lost 2 bases, and 10 bases lay between the germline ends. Germline-derived CDR1 and CDR2 are ENHRY and SYGVKD. CDR3 length: 13 residues. The CDR3 nucleotides are TGTGCCATCAGGGGGGTCTTGAACTATGGCTACACCTTC. Protein product: CAIRGVLNYGYTF.

This clonotype was counted many times. The rearrangement uses TRBV29-1 and TRBJ2-1; D tentatively fits TRBD1 or TRBD2 (6 bases each). Trimming left V 5 bases short and J 0 bases short, with 14 bases between. Germline V lookup: CDR1 SQVTM, CDR2 ANQGSEA. CDR3 size: 15 residues. The CDR3 protein is CSVTGGRSSYNEQFF. CDR3 sequence (DNA): TGCAGCGTTACCGGGGGCCGGAGCTCCTACAATGAGCAGTTCTTC.